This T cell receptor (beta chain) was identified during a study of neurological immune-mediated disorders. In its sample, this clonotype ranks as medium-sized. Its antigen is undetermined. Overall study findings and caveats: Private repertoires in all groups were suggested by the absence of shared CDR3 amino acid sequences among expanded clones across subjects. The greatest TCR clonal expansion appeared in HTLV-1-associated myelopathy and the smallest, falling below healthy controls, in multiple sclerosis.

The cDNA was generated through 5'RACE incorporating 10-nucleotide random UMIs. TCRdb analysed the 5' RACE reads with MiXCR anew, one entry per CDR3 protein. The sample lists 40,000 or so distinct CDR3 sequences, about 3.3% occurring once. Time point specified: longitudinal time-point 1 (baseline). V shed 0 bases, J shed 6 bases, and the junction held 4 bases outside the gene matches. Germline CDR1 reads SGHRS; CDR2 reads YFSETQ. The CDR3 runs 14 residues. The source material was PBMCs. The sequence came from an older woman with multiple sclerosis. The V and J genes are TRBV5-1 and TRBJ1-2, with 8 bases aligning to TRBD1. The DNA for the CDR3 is TGCGCCAGCAGCTTGGGACAGGGGAAGAATGGCTACACCTTC. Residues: CASSLGQGKNGYTF.